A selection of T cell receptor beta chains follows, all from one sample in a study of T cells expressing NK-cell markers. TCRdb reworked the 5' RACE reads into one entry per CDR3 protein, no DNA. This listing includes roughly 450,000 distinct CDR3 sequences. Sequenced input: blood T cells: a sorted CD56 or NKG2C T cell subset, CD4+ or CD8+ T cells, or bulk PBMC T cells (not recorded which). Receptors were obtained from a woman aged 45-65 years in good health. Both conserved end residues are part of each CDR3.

CDR3 protein: CASSFLAGGIHEQYF
V gene: TRBV12-3/TRBV12-4
J gene: TRBJ2-7

CDR3 protein: CASSPYRAGEQFF
V gene: TRBV11-3
J gene: TRBJ2-1

CDR3 protein: CASSSSGGAEKLFF
V gene: TRBV12-3/TRBV12-4
J gene: TRBJ1-4

CDR3 protein: CSERAAGTSTDTQYF
V gene: TRBV20-1
J gene: TRBJ2-3

CDR3 protein: CSVALGNGYTF
V gene: TRBV29-1
J gene: TRBJ1-2

CDR3 protein: CASRYGTGVQEQFF
V gene: TRBV5-1
J gene: TRBJ2-1

CDR3 protein: CASSEQTTSNQPQHF
V gene: TRBV2
J gene: TRBJ1-5

CDR3 protein: CASSSGAANYGYTF
V gene: TRBV6-2/TRBV6-3
J gene: TRBJ1-2

CDR3 protein: CASSLEPVTGELFF
V gene: TRBV5-5
J gene: TRBJ2-2

CDR3 protein: CASSPSRNTDTQYF
V gene: TRBV12-3/TRBV12-4
J gene: TRBJ2-3

CDR3 protein: CASSPDEQTNTGELFF
V gene: TRBV5-1
J gene: TRBJ2-2

CDR3 protein: CSASGRGGDYGYTF
V gene: TRBV20-1
J gene: TRBJ1-2

CDR3 protein: CASSSPTSGIINEQFF
V gene: TRBV11-2
J gene: TRBJ2-1

CDR3 protein: CSLRTVQETQYF
V gene: TRBV29-1
J gene: TRBJ2-5

CDR3 protein: CASSPQSPTGRMKRGYTDTQYF
V gene: TRBV21-1
J gene: TRBJ2-3

CDR3 protein: CASRIRAGDLQETQYF
V gene: TRBV6-6
J gene: TRBJ2-5

CDR3 protein: CASSQVGLAGELFF
V gene: TRBV4-1
J gene: TRBJ2-2

CDR3 protein: CASIKQGIGGYPF
V gene: TRBV27
J gene: TRBJ1-2

CDR3 protein: CAISEQANNQPQHF
V gene: TRBV10-3
J gene: TRBJ1-5

CDR3 protein: CASSSTGNPPSYEQYF
V gene: TRBV12-3/TRBV12-4
J gene: TRBJ2-7

CDR3 protein: CASSDLRSTNVLTF
V gene: TRBV6-1
J gene: TRBJ2-6

CDR3 protein: CASSQTREGPQYF
V gene: TRBV4-2
J gene: TRBJ2-5

CDR3 protein: CASSFAGTGPYF
V gene: TRBV5-1
J gene: TRBJ2-4

CDR3 protein: CASSREGQGASEQYF
V gene: TRBV12-3/TRBV12-4
J gene: TRBJ2-7

CDR3 protein: CSATPLQDYNEQFF
V gene: TRBV20-1
J gene: TRBJ2-1

CDR3 protein: CASSQHSRVGNEQFF
V gene: TRBV3-1
J gene: TRBJ2-1

CDR3 protein: CASSQIDQGAYGYTF
V gene: TRBV4-1
J gene: TRBJ1-2

CDR3 protein: CASSLGRASGDTQYF
V gene: TRBV4-1
J gene: TRBJ2-3

CDR3 protein: CASSLAASGRIEQFF
V gene: TRBV7-6
J gene: TRBJ2-1

CDR3 protein: CASSQAVGGTGELFF
V gene: TRBV14
J gene: TRBJ2-2

CDR3 protein: CASSRGLAAGTDTQYF
V gene: TRBV5-1
J gene: TRBJ2-3

CDR3 protein: CASSPRGLDTEQFF
V gene: TRBV18
J gene: TRBJ2-1

CDR3 protein: CASSAHMREGRSPDTQYF
V gene: TRBV9
J gene: TRBJ2-3

CDR3 protein: CSAREGAVTQYF
V gene: TRBV20-1
J gene: TRBJ2-5

CDR3 protein: CSASQGSTMNTEAFF
V gene: TRBV20-1
J gene: TRBJ1-1

CDR3 protein: CSVPGLDLTQETQYF
V gene: TRBV29-1
J gene: TRBJ2-5

CDR3 protein: CASSPRAWLAKNIQYF
V gene: TRBV4-1
J gene: TRBJ2-4

CDR3 protein: CASRIQGAYGYTF
V gene: TRBV28
J gene: TRBJ1-2